This paragraph covers one T cell receptor (beta chain) sequence. Its antigen is as yet unknown. This record belongs to a study of radiation and T cells in renal cell carcinoma. Study outcomes and limitations: Compared with controls, irradiated tumors showed greater TCR clonality.

V was clipped by 5 bases and J by 1 base, with 11 bases between them. CDR3 length equals 14 residues. Germline CDR1 reads SGHVS; CDR2 reads FQNEAQ. Some clones are missing from TCRdb's copy, which holds only in-frame ones; the method was immunoSEQ multiplex PCR. Seen here are fewer than 15,000 clones, 30% to 35% observed once, and the top ten hold 15% to 19%. Regarding treatment: 15 Gy SBRT to primary tumor, nephrectomy 4 weeks later. This TCR came from a man aged 55 to 70 with renal cell carcinoma. The chain recombines TRBV7-8 with TRBJ2-5; D gene uncertain. Sequencing was performed on tumor tissue, taken from a patient whose treatment included radiotherapy and nephrectomy. CDR3 amino acids: CASSHWAVQETQYF. CDR3 DNA: TGTGCCAGCAGCCACTGGGCAGTCCAAGAGACCCAGTACTTC.